The 13 T cell receptor beta chains listed next were all sequenced from one sample in a study of T-cell memory formation after mild COVID-19 (dated by TCRdb to the early 2020s). Libraries were prepared through 5' RACE. Sequencing was performed on an Illumina NovaSeq 6000. TCRdb ran its own pipeline on the public reads, namely fastp trimming at Q25 and MiXCR clone calling, and kept in-frame beta chains. Merged by CDR3 protein, the rows form single entries marked with the most common genes and DNA. A total of 120,000 to 150,000 distinct CDR3 sequences appear in this sample, under 25% of them only once. The biggest ten clones account for about 2.1% of the sample. The material sequenced was PBMCs or a T cell subset sorted from them (not recorded which). All receptors come from an adult woman who had mild COVID-19 (a few samples of this study predate the infection). The sample titles of this study are shuffled in the database, so cell type and time point are left out; the donor was told from shared clones.

This clonotype came up a few times. This chain connects TRBV5-1 to TRBJ1-1; D unclear. Trimming removed 0 bases at V and 4 bases at J, with 10 bases between. The CDR3 contains 14 residues. Germline V gene data show CDR1 as SGHRS and CDR2 as YFSETQ. This CDR3 is CASSLGGMFTEAFF. In DNA form, the CDR3 reads TGCGCCAGCAGCTTGGGAGGCATGTTCACTGAAGCTTTCTTT. Looking up the rest from reference TRBV5-1 and TRBJ1-1 gives the full variable domain: KAGVTQTPRYLIKTRGQQVTLSCSPISGHRSVSWYQQTPGQGLQFLFEYFSETQRNKGNFPGRFSGRQFSNSRSEMNVSTLELGDSALYLCASSLGGMFTEAFFGQGTRLTVV.

This clonotype was seen more than once but under ten times. The rearrangement joins TRBV25-1 to TRBJ1-2, with D unclear. CDR1 MGHDK and CDR2 SYGVNS come from the germline V gene. The CDR3 length is 14 residues. V was cut by 5 bases and J by 7 bases, with 17 bases left in between. CDR3 region: CASSFPLFVIGYTF. For the CDR3, the DNA is TGTGCCAGCAGTTTCCCGCTCTTCGTTATTGGCTACACCTTC.

The chain combines TRBV2 with TRBJ2-2, with a tentative D call TRBD2 (6 bases). V was clipped by 3 bases and J by 5 bases, with 10 bases between them. In germline, CDR1 is SNHLY, CDR2 FYNNEI. The CDR3 extends over 14 amino acids. The CDR3 DNA is TGTGCCAGCAGTGACCTTCGGGAGACCGGGGAGCTGTTTTTT. Translation gives CASSDLRETGELFF.

This clonotype was detected a few times. The chain has TRBV6-6 and TRBJ1-5; 7 nucleotides align to TRBD1. J was trimmed by 0 bases and V by 2 bases; bases with no gene match: 7. Germline V gives CDR1 MNHNY, CDR2 SVGAGI (reference sequence). This CDR3 spans 17 amino acids. The CDR3 nucleotides are TGTGCCAGCAGTTACATTAAGGGGGCTTATAGCAATCAGCCCCAGCATTTT. Its protein is CASSYIKGAYSNQPQHF.

This clonotype showed up many times. The gene calls are TRBV5-5 and TRBJ2-2; 11 bases are shared with TRBD1. The V and J ends lost 3 bases and 7 bases, in that order; junction bases with no gene match: 8. The CDR3 loop spans 16 amino acids. Looked up from germline, CDR1 is SGHKS and CDR2 is YYEKEE (reference sequence). CDR3 bases: TGTGCCAGCAGCTGGAGGACAGGGGGCGACGGCGGGGAGCTGTTTTTT. It specifies CASSWRTGGDGGELFF.

This clonotype was detected only a few times. The chain is built from TRBV20-1 and TRBJ2-4; 10 bases are shared with TRBD2. Trimming took 1 base from V and 5 from J; bases not matched to a gene: 11. The CDR3 runs to 17 residues. In germline, CDR1 is DFQATT, CDR2 SNEGSKA (reference sequence). CDR3 bases: TGCAGTGCTAGAGGGGCCAGCGGGAGGGCCCGGGAAAACATTCAGTACTTC. The encoded protein is CSARGASGRARENIQYF.

The chain links TRBV7-3 to TRBJ2-2; the D gene is possibly TRBD1 (6 bases). The V gene lost 4 bases and the J gene lost 1 base, with 7 bases spanning the gap. The CDR3 is 14 amino acids. Germline CDR1 SGHTA, CDR2 FQGTGA. The CDR3 loop reads CASSSGQNTGELFF. The CDR3 bases are TGTGCCAGCAGCTCGGGACAGAACACCGGGGAGCTGTTTTTT.

This clonotype was seen a few times. The rearrangement links TRBV30 to TRBJ2-5; no reliable D call. The CDR3 sequence is 12 residues long. V lost 0 bases, J lost 8 bases, and 10 bases lay in between. The germline V gene encodes CDR1 GTSNPN and CDR2 SVGIG (reference sequence). The CDR3 sequence is CAWSVSLRTQYF. In DNA, the CDR3 is TGTGCCTGGAGTGTCAGCCTTAGAACCCAGTACTTC.

The J gene is TRBJ2-3, the V gene TRBV3-1, with D unresolved. This CDR3 is 11 amino acids long. Trimming stripped 1 base from V and 10 bases from J, with 6 bases between. Germline V lookup: CDR1 LGHDT, CDR2 YNNKEL (reference sequence). CDR3 bases: TGTGCCAGCAGCCAAGCAGGACCGCAGTATTTT. Its protein is CASSQAGPQYF.

The J gene is TRBJ2-2, the V gene TRBV5-1, with D unresolved. The CDR3 covers 15 residues. The germline V gene encodes CDR1 SGHRS and CDR2 YFSETQ. Trimming took off 1 base at V and 1 base at J, with 8 bases between the two ends. Written as DNA, the CDR3 is TGCGCCAGCAGCTTGCTGGTCCTGAACACCGGGGAGCTGTTTTTT. Its translation: CASSLLVLNTGELFF.

V is TRBV24-1 and J is TRBJ2-4; 8 bases fit TRBD1. The germline V gene has CDR1 KGHDR and CDR2 SFDVKD. Germline trimming cut 2 bases from V and 4 bases from J; bases unmatched to any gene: 6. CDR3 size: 16 residues. The DNA of the CDR3 is TGTGCCACCAGTGATTATCGGGGGACAGGAAAAAACATTCAGTACTTC. It specifies CATSDYRGTGKNIQYF.

This clonotype occurred a few times. V is TRBV3-1 and J is TRBJ2-1; a weak D match, TRBD1 (5 bases). There are 15 residues in the CDR3. The V and J ends lost 4 bases and 4 bases respectively, with 14 bases between them. The germline V gene has CDR1 LGHDT and CDR2 YNNKEL (reference sequence). DNA for the CDR3: TGTGCCAGCAGCCCTCACAGGTTGGTGTACAATGAGCAGTTCTTC. This gives the protein CASSPHRLVYNEQFF.

This clonotype has a handful of counts. CDR3 sequence (DNA): TGTGCCAGCAGCTTAGAGGACTACCGGGACAGCTCCTACGAGCAGTACTTC. Amino acid sequence: CASSLEDYRDSSYEQYF. This chain uses TRBV7-9 with TRBJ2-7; the D gene is possibly TRBD1 (7 bases). Germline V gene lookup returns CDR1 SEHNR and CDR2 FQNEAQ (reference sequence). The CDR3 has 17 residues. V was shortened by 1 base and J by 0 bases, with 16 bases between the two germline ends. The full variable domain, in which reference TRBV7-9 and TRBJ2-7 provide the parts outside the CDR3, is DTGVSQNPRHKITKRGQNVTFRCDPISEHNRLYWYRQTLGQGPEFLTYFQNEAQLEKSRLLSDRFSAERPKGSFSTLEIQRTEQGDSAMYLCASSLEDYRDSSYEQYFGPGTRLTVT.